The source of this T cell receptor beta chain is a study of T cell responses to AZD1222 COVID-19 vaccine listed by TCRdb under 2021. Regarding the study in general: TCR sequencing covered over 230 trial participants: 200 to 220 given two doses of AZD1222 and around 26 given two doses of MenACWY control vaccine. Enrollment into the trials was organized by age into subgroups of 18-55, 56-69 and 70-plus years, and those subgroups contained about 150, 27 and 61 TCR-sequenced participants, respectively. What the authors observed across the whole study: Conclusions about previously exposed vaccinees are limited because only six or seven AZD1222 recipients were SARS-CoV-2 seropositive at baseline. The vaccine-associated CD4 TCRs covered the entire spike protein, and the dominant responses fell in regions 160-218 and 743-854. Epitopes outside the regions mutated in the B.1.351 and B.1.1.7 variants were reportedly recognized by nearly half of the unique spike-specific TCRs. Because no day 14 peak-response samples were available, repertoires were characterized only after the peak T cell response. In the small 56-69-year group, the increase in depth fell short of significance, most likely because of low power. Spike-specific TCR breadth and depth rose significantly after two AZD1222 doses compared with day 0 and with MenACWY recipients. Participants were mostly white British, with more females than males. The authors suggested clonal diversity may have been underestimated.

The CDR3 regions of human TCRbeta chains were subjected to immunosequencing. Per the original workflow: Repertoire TCRs were checked for matches against a reference library of SARS-CoV-2-specific TCRs that had been generated using the MIRA antigen-specificity platform. Breadth meant the fraction of unique TCRs that were SARS-CoV-2-associated, whereas depth meant the fraction of total T cells that were SARS-CoV-2-associated. Using the MIRA data, every spike-specific TCR was mapped to the spike region that the TCR reacted to and assigned to either a CD4 or a CD8 class. Log10-transformed breadth and depth values were compared by one-way ANOVA with Sidak's multiple comparisons tests. The table was pulled from immuneACCESS by TCRdb, which kept in-frame rearrangements only. Such tables lose some clones; where checked, under half of the loss comes from unresolved V genes, and the rest has no known cause. The D gene and trimming were derived from the DNA, and the V and J assignments and clone size from that table. This sample has more than 65,000 clones in its table, and 80% to 90% of those were observed once. Clones ranked in the top ten supply about 3% of the sample.

From the cysteine through the phenylalanine, the CDR3 covers 15 amino acids. The kept DNA is CDR3 alone, 45 bases in frame from the first base. CDR1 and CDR2 were assigned from the germline V gene (reference sequence) as LNHNV and YYDKDF. The germline V and J ends show losses of 5 bases and 2 bases respectively, and no gene match explains 7 bases of the junction. To note about this clone: This clone's antigen is unknown. One base away there is no much larger clone; base qualities are not given.

The sample's time point, from its label and the paper: about 28 days (+/-7) after the second vaccine dose. AZD1222 recipients whose second dose came at about 4 weeks and those whose second dose came at about 12 weeks were combined into one group, since spike-specific TCR depth and breadth did not differ between the two schedules. Vaccinee samples came from UK trials COV001 and COV002, including a single-blind randomized controlled phase 2/3 trial of AZD1222 (ChAdOx1 nCoV-19) in healthy adults. For TCRbeta chain sequencing, PBMC samples from trial participants were taken at day 0 and at day 28 after the second dose.

This sequence originates from an adult who received the AZD1222 COVID-19 vaccine. The material was peripheral blood, obtained 28 days after the second AZD1222 dose. The rearrangement joined TRBV15 to TRBJ1-1; the junction holds 8 bases that match TRBD1. The DNA is TGTGCCACCAGCCCAGGGGGCAGACTTAACACTGAAGCTTTCTTT. Translated, it gives CATSPGGRLNTEAFF.